These 19 T cell receptor beta chains share one sample of origin, sequenced in a study of T cell responses to AZD1222 COVID-19 vaccine. Clones were read by immunoSEQ multiplex PCR, and TCRdb kept only the in-frame ones, dropping some. The sample has some 140,000 clones, less than 95% seen once. The input for sequencing was peripheral blood, taken on day 0 of AZD1222 vaccination. These receptors all come from an adult in good health.

The chain uses TRBV11-3 and TRBJ1-2, with D unclear. Germline CDR1 and CDR2: SGHNT and YENEEA. The V end lost 3 bases, the J end lost 7 bases, and 9 bases lay between the germline ends. CDR3 length equals 12 residues. The CDR3: CASSLPGIGYTF. DNA of the CDR3: TGTGCCAGCAGCTTGCCCGGGATTGGCTACACCTTC.

This clone occurred once. The rearrangement joins TRBV20-1 to TRBJ1-1; maybe TRBD1 (5 bases). This CDR3 comprises 13 residues. Germline values: CDR1 DFQATT, CDR2 SNEGSKA (reference sequence). Trimming took 3 bases from V and 5 from J, leaving 13 bases between them. CDR3 protein: CSASKDSGTEAFF. As DNA, the CDR3 is TGCAGTGCTAGTAAAGACAGTGGGACTGAAGCTTTCTTT.

The V call is TRBV4-1, the J call TRBJ2-7, with 8 bases lining up with TRBD1. Looked up from germline, CDR1 is MGHRA and CDR2 is YSYEKL. The trim removed 6 bases at V and 2 bases at J, leaving 3 bases unmatched. The CDR3 runs to 13 residues. CDR3 protein: CASRGTGTYEQYF. The DNA of the CDR3 is TGCGCCAGCAGAGGGACAGGAACCTACGAGCAGTACTTC.

The V gene is TRBV27, the J gene TRBJ1-4; 9 nucleotides align to TRBD1. The junction had 14 bases not matched to a gene; V was cut back by 6 bases and J by 0 bases. The length of the CDR3 is 19 residues. CDR1 is MNHEY and CDR2 is SMNVEV in the germline V gene (reference sequence). CDR3 residues: CASRSTGTGTLPTNEKLFF. CDR3 bases: TGTGCCAGCAGGTCGACCGGGACAGGGACATTACCAACTAATGAAAAACTGTTTTTT.

The V gene is TRBV13, the J gene TRBJ2-3; 9 bases map to TRBD1. CDR1 PRHDT and CDR2 FYEKMQ come from the germline V gene (reference sequence). With 5 bases clipped from V and 2 bases from J, the junction kept 8 bases outside the gene matches. CDR3 length: 16 amino acids. CDR3 region: CASSRLRTGATDTQYF. The CDR3 DNA sequence: TGTGCCAGCAGCCGTCTTCGGACAGGGGCCACAGATACGCAGTATTTT.

The chain combines TRBV7-9 with TRBJ1-1; the match to TRBD1 covers 11 bases. The V and J ends lost 6 bases and 3 bases, in that order; junction bases with no gene match: 15. Germline V gene data show CDR1 as SEHNR and CDR2 as FQNEAQ (reference sequence). CDR3 length: 18 residues. The CDR3 nucleotides are TGTGCCAGCAGACCTAGGACAGGGGGCGACCTTCGGGACACTGAAGCTTTCTTT. It specifies CASRPRTGGDLRDTEAFF.

The rearrangement links TRBV28 to TRBJ2-7, with D hard to call. V gave up 8 bases and J gave up 0 bases, with 11 bases separating them. Germline V gene lookup returns CDR1 MDHEN and CDR2 SYDVKM. CDR3 length equals 13 residues. CDR3 residues: CASLLSNSYEQYF. DNA of the CDR3: TGTGCCAGCCTCCTGAGTAACTCCTACGAGCAGTACTTC.

The chain joins TRBV5-6 to TRBJ2-1; D remains unclear. V was cut by 0 bases and J by 9 bases, with 7 bases left in between. The CDR3 has 12 amino acids. Per the germline V gene, CDR1 is SGHDT and CDR2 is YYEEEE. CDR3 bases: TGTGCCAGCAGCTTGGTCCAGACTGAGCAGTTCTTC. As protein: CASSLVQTEQFF.

CDR3: CASSSVPSSYEQYF. The CDR3 DNA sequence: TGTGCCAGCAGTTCTGTCCCCAGCTCCTACGAGCAGTACTTC. The chain has TRBV28 and TRBJ2-7; D is uncertain. V was trimmed by 4 bases and J by 0 bases, leaving 10 bases between them. CDR1 and CDR2 from the germline V gene are MDHEN and SYDVKM. The CDR3 sequence is 14 residues long.

The chain combines TRBV5-5 with TRBJ1-6, with a possible D match to TRBD1 (5 bases). The germline V gene has CDR1 SGHKS and CDR2 YYEKEE (reference sequence). Trimming left V 2 bases short and J 7 bases short, with 16 bases between. This CDR3 is built from 16 residues. The CDR3: CASSFQGRGFNSPLHF. CDR3 DNA sequence: TGTGCCAGCAGCTTTCAGGGCCGAGGATTCAATTCACCCCTCCACTTT.

This chain uses TRBV2 with TRBJ2-3; 7 bases agree with TRBD2. The CDR3 consists of 11 residues. J lost 3 bases, V lost 11 bases, and 2 bases had no gene match. Germline lookup yields CDR1 SNHLY and CDR2 FYNNEI. The CDR3 sequence: CACGGTDTQYF. DNA for the CDR3: TGTGCCTGCGGGGGAACAGATACGCAGTATTTT.

J is TRBJ1-1 and V is TRBV27; 8 nucleotides align to TRBD1. The CDR3 is 16 residues long. V dropped 3 bases and J dropped 0; count of bases not matched to a gene: 6. In germline, CDR1 is MNHEY, CDR2 SMNVEV (reference sequence). CDR3 nucleotides: TGTGCCAGCAGTTTTTCCGACAGGGGCTTGAACACTGAAGCTTTCTTT. Translating it yields CASSFSDRGLNTEAFF.

The chain couples TRBV2 to TRBJ2-7; D perhaps matches TRBD2 (5 bases). Germline V gene sequence: CDR1 SNHLY, CDR2 FYNNEI. Trimming cost V 7 bases and J 3 bases, with 16 bases left between them. This CDR3 is built from 14 residues. CDR3 sequence: CASTGNEGLYEQYF. CDR3 nucleotides: TGTGCCAGCACCGGGAATGAAGGGCTCTACGAGCAGTACTTC.

The rearrangement joins TRBV30 to TRBJ1-3; D remains unclear. This CDR3 region has 12 residues. CDR1 GTSNPN and CDR2 SVGIG come from the germline V gene (reference sequence). V gave up 3 bases and J gave up 0 bases, with 3 bases separating them. The CDR3 DNA sequence: TGTGCCTGGAGGAGCTCTGGAAACACCATATATTTT. Its translation: CAWRSSGNTIYF.

This chain connects TRBV19 to TRBJ1-5, with D unclear. This CDR3 spans 14 amino acids. CDR1 is LNHDA, CDR2 SQIVND, per germline (reference sequence). The V end lost 3 bases, the J end lost 3 bases, and 9 bases lay between the germline ends. CDR3 sequence: CASSIRTDNQPQHF. The CDR3 region has the DNA TGTGCCAGTAGTATCAGGACGGACAATCAGCCCCAGCATTTT.

The chain links TRBV6-2 or TRBV6-3 to TRBJ2-1; no clear D. Germline V gene sequence: CDR1 MNHEY, CDR2 SVGEGT. Trimming left V 6 bases short and J 3 bases short, with 9 bases between. This CDR3 contains 13 residues. The CDR3 region has the DNA TGTGCCAGCAGCCCCGGACGCTACAATGAGCAGTTCTTC. The encoded protein is CASSPGRYNEQFF.

A word on this clone: This sample includes further DNA sequences coding for the same CDR3. V is TRBV11-2 and J is TRBJ2-2, with D uncertain. Trimming stripped 1 base from V and 4 bases from J, with 4 bases between. The germline gives CDR1 SGHAT, CDR2 FQNNGV. The CDR3 has 13 residues. The CDR3 DNA sequence: TGTGCCAGCAGCTTAGGAGTCACCGGGGAGCTGTTTTTT. Translating it yields CASSLGVTGELFF.

This chain connects TRBV29-1 to TRBJ1-1, with D maybe TRBD1 (5 bases). CDR1 and CDR2 (germline): SQVTM, ANQGSEA. The CDR3 is made up of 13 amino acids. This CDR3 reads CSGRDTLDTEAFF. Written as DNA, the CDR3 is TGCAGTGGCAGGGATACGCTGGACACTGAAGCTTTCTTT.

V gene TRBV5-1 combines with J gene TRBJ2-2; TRBD1 matches at 7 bases. V shed 4 bases and J 0 bases; nucleotides not matched to a gene: 3. This CDR3 is built from 15 residues. Per germline, CDR1 SGHRS and CDR2 YFSETQ. CDR3 loop: CASSVGQPNTGELFF. DNA of the CDR3: TGCGCCAGCAGCGTGGGACAGCCGAACACCGGGGAGCTGTTTTTT.